This T cell receptor (beta chain) was observed in a study of monozygotic twins with inflammatory bowel disease. Findings of the study overall: On the inverse Simpson index, IBD patients scored lower for TCRbeta diversity than healthy co-twins.

This CDR3 is 15 amino acids long. CDR1 is DFQATT, CDR2 SNEGSKA, per germline (reference sequence). Concerning this clonotype: The antigen is unknown.

Reanalyzing the 5' RACE reads, TCRdb keeps one entry per CDR3 protein, without DNA. The ten most abundant clones cover 2% to 3% of a sample with under 150,000 distinct CDR3 sequences. The V gene is TRBV20-1, the J gene TRBJ2-3; the D call from TCRdb, TRBD2, cannot be confirmed without DNA. The sequence came from a human donor with ulcerative colitis or Crohn's disease, or a healthy co-twin of an affected twin (not recorded which). Input material: blood. CDR3 sequence reads: CSASGGLVSTDTQYF.